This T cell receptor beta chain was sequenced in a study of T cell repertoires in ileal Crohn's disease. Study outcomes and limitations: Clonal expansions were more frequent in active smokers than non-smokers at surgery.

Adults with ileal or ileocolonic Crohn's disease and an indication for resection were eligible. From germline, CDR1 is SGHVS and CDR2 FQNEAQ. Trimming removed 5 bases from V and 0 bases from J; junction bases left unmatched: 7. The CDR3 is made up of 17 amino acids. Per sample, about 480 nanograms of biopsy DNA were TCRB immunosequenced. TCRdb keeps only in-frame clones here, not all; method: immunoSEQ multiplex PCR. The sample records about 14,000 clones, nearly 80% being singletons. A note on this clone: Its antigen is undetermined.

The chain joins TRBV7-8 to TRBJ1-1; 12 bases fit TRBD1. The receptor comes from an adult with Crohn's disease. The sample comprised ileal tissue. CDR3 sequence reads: CASSGPGQGAVNTEAFF. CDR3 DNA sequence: TGTGCCAGCAGCGGACCGGGACAGGGGGCGGTGAACACTGAAGCTTTCTTT.